Listed below are T cell receptor beta chains from one sample, sequenced in a study of cytomegalovirus exposure and HLA in healthy donors. Profiled with immunoSEQ multiplex PCR; TCRdb holds only in-frame clones, not every one. The table has a few hundred thousand clones, 75% to 90% seen once. The sample comprised PBMCs. These receptors all come from a young woman in good health and CMV-seropositive. The CDR3 runs from the conserved cysteine through the conserved F or W. Each record gives: CDR3 length, V gene, CDR3 protein.

len: 14; v_gene: TRBV27; CDR3aa: CASSPDRGNTEAFF
len: 13; v_gene: TRBV5-1; CDR3aa: CASSLIPEGEQFF
len: 16; v_gene: TRBV9; CDR3aa: CASSGRTGATNEKLFF
len: 13; v_gene: TRBV5-6; CDR3aa: CASSLPGLQGSYF
len: 15; v_gene: TRBV28; CDR3aa: CASSLVTGAYNEQFF
len: 11; v_gene: TRBV5-6; CDR3aa: CASSFSDEQFF
len: 13; v_gene: TRBV7-9; CDR3aa: CASSLGGGQPQHF
len: 17; v_gene: TRBV5-1; CDR3aa: CASSLAGTVKYNTEAFF
len: 15; v_gene: TRBV7-8; CDR3aa: CASSTRQGYSYGYTF
len: 13; v_gene: TRBV28; CDR3aa: CASRPHTGEGYTF
len: 16; v_gene: TRBV7-6; CDR3aa: CASTIGVRGQTGELFF
len: 15; v_gene: TRBV14; CDR3aa: CASSQALGYVYEQYF
len: 12; v_gene: TRBV5-1; CDR3aa: CASVSEGGEQYF
len: 14; v_gene: TRBV9; CDR3aa: CASSAGTVSYEQYF
len: 16; v_gene: TRBV10-3; CDR3aa: CAISESRAASNNEQFF
len: 13; v_gene: TRBV7-9; CDR3aa: CASSATKNTEAFF
len: 15; v_gene: TRBV6-1; CDR3aa: CASSVPGQDTGELFF
len: 18; v_gene: TRBV9; CDR3aa: CASSVATDRPSSYNEQFF
len: 15; v_gene: TRBV18; CDR3aa: CASSLTGEGLYEQYF
len: 14; v_gene: TRBV28; CDR3aa: CASSQTGKLGRAFF
len: 13; v_gene: TRBV7-9; CDR3aa: CASNHAGDTEAFF
len: 14; v_gene: TRBV30; CDR3aa: CACSEGRSTDTQYF
len: 13; v_gene: TRBV5-6; CDR3aa: CASMVGRRNTIYF
len: 15; v_gene: TRBV10-3; CDR3aa: CAISESGTVEGELFF
len: 15; v_gene: TRBV30; CDR3aa: CAWSVFAGVLGELFF
len: 15; v_gene: TRBV11-2; CDR3aa: CASSLGGPRASEQFF
len: 17; v_gene: TRBV19; CDR3aa: CASSMKGGGWSNQPQHF
len: 16; v_gene: TRBV29-1; CDR3aa: CSVRTSGRGGTDTQYF
len: 14; v_gene: TRBV9; CDR3aa: CASSPGTGDYEQYF
len: 15; v_gene: TRBV18; CDR3aa: CASSLGTGTTDTQYF
len: 15; v_gene: TRBV7-9; CDR3aa: CASSLLRATSYEQYF
len: 13; v_gene: TRBV5-1; CDR3aa: CASSLEGTWELFF
len: 12; v_gene: TRBV27; CDR3aa: CASSSPQETQYF
len: 15; v_gene: TRBV27; CDR3aa: CASRRGAGHQETQYF
len: 13; v_gene: TRBV29-1; CDR3aa: CSVLTSDQETQYF
len: 13; v_gene: TRBV18; CDR3aa: CASSEAGDQPQHF
len: 13; v_gene: TRBV5-1; CDR3aa: CASSIRDRGLYTF
len: 12; v_gene: TRBV2; CDR3aa: CASREVDTEAFF
len: 12; v_gene: TRBV6-1; CDR3aa: CASSGLTNEQYF
len: 16; v_gene: TRBV2; CDR3aa: CASSEGRSAYNYGYTF
len: 11; v_gene: TRBV19; CDR3aa: CASQGSGELFF
len: 11; v_gene: TRBV4-2; CDR3aa: CASSLGNTIYF
len: 16; v_gene: TRBV5-6; CDR3aa: CASSLALGVVNTEAFF
len: 13; v_gene: TRBV19; CDR3aa: CASSQGGVAEAFF
len: 14; v_gene: TRBV5-1; CDR3aa: CASSTGQGAGGYTF
len: 13; v_gene: TRBV29-1; CDR3aa: CSVGRDVDYEQYF
len: 14; v_gene: TRBV7-2; CDR3aa: CASSLGVSAGAQYF
len: 13; v_gene: TRBV6-4; CDR3aa: CASSRQRNTEAFF
len: 15; v_gene: TRBV5-6; CDR3aa: CASSLAPIASYEQYF